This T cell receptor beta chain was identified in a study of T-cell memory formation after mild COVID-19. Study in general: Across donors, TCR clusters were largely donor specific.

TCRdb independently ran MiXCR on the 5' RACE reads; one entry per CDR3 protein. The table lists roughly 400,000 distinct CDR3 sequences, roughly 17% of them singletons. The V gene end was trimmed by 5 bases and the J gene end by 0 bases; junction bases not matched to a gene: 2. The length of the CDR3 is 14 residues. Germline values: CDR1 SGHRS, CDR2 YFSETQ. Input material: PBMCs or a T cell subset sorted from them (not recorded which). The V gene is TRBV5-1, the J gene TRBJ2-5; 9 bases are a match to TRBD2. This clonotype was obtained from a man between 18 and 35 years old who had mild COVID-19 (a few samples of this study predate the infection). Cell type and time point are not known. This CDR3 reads CASRAGGYQETQYF. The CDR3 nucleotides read TGCGCCAGCAGAGCGGGGGGATACCAAGAGACCCAGTACTTC.